This TCR beta chain was obtained from a study of regulatory T cells in long-lasting Graves disease. Study-level background: Graves' cases, newly diagnosed, had used antithyroid drugs under 3 months. Study-level points and caveats: Study was limited to peripheral blood, excluding thyroid tissue.

Trimming removed 5 bases from V and 2 bases from J; junction bases left unmatched: 4. The CDR3 length is 16 residues. Germline assignment: CDR1 SEHNR and CDR2 FQNEAQ (reference sequence). On this clonotype: The antigen remains unidentified.

Assembly of TCR beta libraries relied on iRepertoire HTBI primers together with Arm-PCR of CDR3 regions. Using its own MiXCR run on the multiplex PCR reads, TCRdb lists one record per CDR3 protein. The sample carries 500,000 to 700,000 distinct CDR3 sequences, roughly 15% recorded once. This sample's time point: newly diagnosed GD, antithyroid drugs for less than 3 months. The TCR library was prepared using RNA isolated from PBMCs. These data were also reused for a study on T cells in Graves' hyperthyroidism and ophthalmopathy. Turning to that study: Thyroid ultrasound, orbital computed tomography, clinical symptoms, and serum thyroxine and TRAb underpinned diagnoses. Blood samples included most of the expanded thyroid clonotypes exceeding 0.001.

The sequenced sample was peripheral blood mononuclear cells (PBMCs), obtained at new diagnosis, from a patient treated with antithyroid drugs. The clonotype comes from a woman in her 30s with Graves disease. The chain recombines TRBV7-9 with TRBJ2-6, with 9 bases identical to TRBD1. The CDR3 nucleotides are TGTGCCAGCAGCATCGGGACAGGGACTGGGGCCAACGTCCTGACTTTC. It yields the protein CASSIGTGTGANVLTF.